The clone carrying this T cell receptor (beta chain) has more than one count but fewer than ten. Its antigen is unknown. Trimming removed 7 bases from V and 9 bases from J, with 11 bases in between. The CDR3 has 11 residues. Germline CDR1 is SGHDT and CDR2 is YYEEEE. In the library, unique molecular identifiers were attached to individual cDNA molecules. In the original workflow: Per sample, the median was about 88,000 TCRs, with values from around 25,000 to 690,000. One entry per CDR3 protein, called by TCRdb with MiXCR from the 5' RACE reads. These V and J calls derive from TCRdb rather than the authors' analysis. The table records tens of thousands of distinct CDR3 sequences, 6% to 8.5% of them present only once. These data originate in a study of human T cells and chemical hapten exposure. Turning to the study itself: Small differences in pooled library volume mainly drove the variation in TCR yields per sample.

Regarding the study as a whole: TCRs at high frequency, those above 1 in 1000, did not change with DPC sensitization.

The authors' total RNA extraction used unfractionated whole blood. J is TRBJ2-1 and V is TRBV5-6; D not certain. This clonotype was obtained from a male donor in good health. CDR3 sequence: CASGWLGEQFF. DNA for the CDR3: TGTGCCAGCGGGTGGCTCGGTGAGCAGTTCTTC.